This T cell receptor beta chain appears in the sequencing data of a study of cytomegalovirus exposure and HLA in healthy donors. The ends lost 4 bases at V and 8 bases at J; junction bases unmatched: 12. Germline V lookup: CDR1 MNHEY, CDR2 SVGAGI. This CDR3 contains 15 residues. 13 Jbeta primers and 60 Vbeta primers were used for the PCR. The repertoire was sequenced with immunoSEQ multiplex PCR; TCRdb's copy has only in-frame clones and lacks some. The sample yields about 160,000 clones, around 72% seen once. This receptor was identified in a middle-aged man in good health and CMV-seropositive. Material: PBMCs. The genes are TRBV6-5 and TRBJ2-7, with TRBD2 matching 9 bases. The CDR3 is CASSSLAGAEYKQYF. DNA of the CDR3: TGTGCCAGCAGTTCCTTAGCGGGGGCGGAGTATAAGCAGTACTTC.